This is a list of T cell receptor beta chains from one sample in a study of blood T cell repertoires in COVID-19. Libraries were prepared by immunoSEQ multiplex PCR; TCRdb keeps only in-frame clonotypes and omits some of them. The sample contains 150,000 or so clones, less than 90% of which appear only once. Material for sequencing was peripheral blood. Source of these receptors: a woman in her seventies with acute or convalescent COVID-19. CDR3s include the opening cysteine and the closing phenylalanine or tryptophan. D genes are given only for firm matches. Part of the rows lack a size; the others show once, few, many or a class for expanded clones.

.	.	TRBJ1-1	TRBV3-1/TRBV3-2	TGTGCCAGCAGCCAATGGGAGGGCACTGAAGCTTTCTTT	CASSQWEGTEAFF
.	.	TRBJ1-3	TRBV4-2	TGTGCCAGCAGCCAAGATGGGGGGGGTAGCTCTGGAAACACCATATATTTT	CASSQDGGGSSGNTIYF
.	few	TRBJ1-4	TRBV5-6	TGTGCCAGCAGCAGGGGTCCCGGTGAAAAACTGTTTTTT	CASSRGPGEKLFF
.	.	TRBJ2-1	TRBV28	TGTGCCAGCAGTTTCGCCAGCGGACTACAAGATGAGCAGTTCTTC	CASSFASGLQDEQFF
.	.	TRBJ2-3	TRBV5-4	TGTGCCAGCAGCCGGACTGCCACAGATACGCAGTATTTT	CASSRTATDTQYF
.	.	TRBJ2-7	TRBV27	TGTGCCAGCAGTTTGCGGGCCGAGAGCTACGAGCAGTACTTC	CASSLRAESYEQYF
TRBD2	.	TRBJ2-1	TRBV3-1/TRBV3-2	TGTGCCAGCAGCCCCTCCGGGGGGTCCTACAATGAGCAGTTCTTC	CASSPSGGSYNEQFF
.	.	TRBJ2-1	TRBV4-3	TGCGCCAGCAGCCAAGAGGAGGACCGCACCTCCTACAATGAGCAGTTCTTC	CASSQEEDRTSYNEQFF
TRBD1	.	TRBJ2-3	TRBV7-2	TGTGCCAGCAGCTTAGTAGGACAGGGGTTGACAGATACGCAGTATTTT	CASSLVGQGLTDTQYF
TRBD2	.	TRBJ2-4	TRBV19	TGTGCCAGTAGATTAAGCGGGAAGGCCAAAAACATTCAGTACTTC	CASRLSGKAKNIQYF
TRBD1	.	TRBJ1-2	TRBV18	TGTGCCAGCTCCTATGACCGGACAGGGGCTCATGGCTACACCTTC	CASSYDRTGAHGYTF
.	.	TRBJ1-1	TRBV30	TGTGCCTGGAGTGTATCCAGAGCCACGGGAGCTTTCTTT	CAWSVSRATGAFF
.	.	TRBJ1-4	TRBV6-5	TGTGCCAGCCGACAGTATGAAAAACTGTTTTTT	CASRQYEKLFF
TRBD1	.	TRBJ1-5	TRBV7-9	TGTGCCAGCAGCAGCACCGCCCCCGGGACAGGCAATCAGCCCCAGCATTTT	CASSSTAPGTGNQPQHF
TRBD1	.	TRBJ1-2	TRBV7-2	TGTGCCAGCAGCTCTGGACAGGGTGAATATGGCTACACCTTC	CASSSGQGEYGYTF
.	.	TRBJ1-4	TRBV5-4	TGTGCCAGCAGCTTATGGGGGGATGATGAAAAACTGTTTTTT	CASSLWGDDEKLFF
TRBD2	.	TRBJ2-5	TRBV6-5	TGTGCCAGCAGTTCAATAGCGGGCCGAGAGACCCAGTACTTC	CASSSIAGRETQYF
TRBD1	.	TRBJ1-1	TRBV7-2	TGTGCCAGCAGCCACAGATTGACAGGGGGATACACTGAAGCTTTCTTT	CASSHRLTGGYTEAFF
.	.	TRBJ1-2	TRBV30	TGTGCCTGGAGTGTTAATTGGGACACTAACTATGGCTACACCTTC	CAWSVNWDTNYGYTF
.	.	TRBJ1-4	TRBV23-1	TGCGCCAGCAGTCAATTGAAACGGGGTCGTAAGGAAAAACTGTTTTTT	CASSQLKRGRKEKLFF
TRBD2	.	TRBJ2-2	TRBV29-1	TGCAGCGCCACCGGGACTACGAACACCGGGGAGCTGTTTTTT	CSATGTTNTGELFF
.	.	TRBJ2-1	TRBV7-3	TGTGCCAGCAGCTTAAGTACTAGCAATGAGCAGTTCTTC	CASSLSTSNEQFF
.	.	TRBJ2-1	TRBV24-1	TGTGCCACCAGTGACCCTTCGGAGGAGGGTCGTTGGTACAATGAGCAGTTCTTC	CATSDPSEEGRWYNEQFF
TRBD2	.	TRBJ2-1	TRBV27	TGTGCCAGCAGTTTCTGGATAGCGGGAGAGGGCAATGAGCAGTTCTTC	CASSFWIAGEGNEQFF
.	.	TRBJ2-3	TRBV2	TGTGCCAGCAGGCCCCGCGAATCGTACACAGATACGCAGTATTTT	CASRPRESYTDTQYF